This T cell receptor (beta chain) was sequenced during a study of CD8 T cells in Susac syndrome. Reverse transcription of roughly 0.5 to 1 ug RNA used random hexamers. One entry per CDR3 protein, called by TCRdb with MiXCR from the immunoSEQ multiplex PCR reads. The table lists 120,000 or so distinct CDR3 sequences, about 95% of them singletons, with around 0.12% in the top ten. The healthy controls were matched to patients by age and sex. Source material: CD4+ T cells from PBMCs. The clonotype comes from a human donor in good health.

Written as DNA, the CDR3 is TGCAGTGCTAGAGATCAGGGATGGCCCAATGAGCAGTTCTTC. Its translation is CSARDQGWPNEQFF. V gene TRBV20-1 combines with J gene TRBJ2-1; the D gene is possibly TRBD1 (5 bases). V lost 0 bases, J lost 6 bases, and 12 bases lay in between. The CDR3 totals 14 residues. CDR1 is DFQATT, CDR2 SNEGSKA, per germline (reference sequence).